A single sample is the source of the 6 T cell receptor beta chains below, sequenced in a study of T cell responses to AZD1222 COVID-19 vaccine. Generated by immunoSEQ multiplex PCR, the TCRdb table keeps only in-frame clones and is missing some. The data hold 150,000 to 200,000 clones, with roughly 94% observed a single time. Sequenced material: peripheral blood, taken on day 0 of AZD1222 vaccination. These receptors all come from an adult in good health.

The rearrangement links TRBV5-1 to TRBJ2-2; D is possibly TRBD1 (5 bases). The germline V gene encodes CDR1 SGHRS and CDR2 YFSETQ. This CDR3 region has 13 residues. V was shortened by 9 bases and J by 3 bases, with 12 bases between the two germline ends. The CDR3 bases are TGCGCCACCACCGAAGGGGACACCGGGGAGCTGTTTTTT. Translating gives CATTEGDTGELFF.

V gene TRBV7-2 combines with J gene TRBJ1-5, with D maybe TRBD1 (6 bases). Deletions cut 5 bases from V and 3 bases from J, with 11 bases between. Per the germline V gene, CDR1 is SGHTA and CDR2 is FQGNSA. The CDR3 sequence is 14 residues long. This CDR3 is CASSLQGPNQPQHF. CDR3 in DNA: TGTGCCAGCAGCCTGCAGGGGCCCAATCAGCCCCAGCATTTT.

The chain joins TRBV5-1 to TRBJ2-1; 7 bases map to TRBD1. The CDR3 is made up of 15 amino acids. With V trimmed by 0 bases and J by 2 bases, 2 bases remained unmatched. CDR1 SGHRS and CDR2 YFSETQ come from the germline V gene. The CDR3 sequence is CASSLGQGTYNEQFF. CDR3 nucleotides: TGCGCCAGCAGCTTGGGACAGGGTACCTACAATGAGCAGTTCTTC.

The gene calls are TRBV2 and TRBJ2-5; 8 bases align to TRBD2. CDR3 size: 15 residues. V lost 1 base, J lost 5 bases, and 6 bases stayed unmatched. Germline values: CDR1 SNHLY, CDR2 FYNNEI. The CDR3 loop is CASSEESGSGETQYF. The CDR3 DNA sequence: TGTGCCAGCAGTGAAGAGAGCGGGAGTGGGGAGACCCAGTACTTC.

The chain links TRBV6-5 to TRBJ2-1; D unclear. Germline CDR1 MNHEY, CDR2 SVGAGI. The CDR3 runs to 15 residues. V was clipped by 6 bases and J by 0 bases, with 12 bases between them. CDR3 bases: TGTGCCAGCAGGGCACAGTGGAGCTCCTACAATGAGCAGTTCTTC. It yields the protein CASRAQWSSYNEQFF.

The genes are TRBV2 and TRBJ2-7; D may be TRBD1 (6 bases). V lost 5 bases to trimming and J lost 4 bases, with 12 bases between them. The CDR3 sequence is 13 residues long. CDR1 and CDR2 (germline): SNHLY, FYNNEI. The CDR3: CASSLPRGYEQYF. CDR3 DNA sequence: TGTGCCAGCAGTCTTCCTAGGGGGTACGAGCAGTACTTC.